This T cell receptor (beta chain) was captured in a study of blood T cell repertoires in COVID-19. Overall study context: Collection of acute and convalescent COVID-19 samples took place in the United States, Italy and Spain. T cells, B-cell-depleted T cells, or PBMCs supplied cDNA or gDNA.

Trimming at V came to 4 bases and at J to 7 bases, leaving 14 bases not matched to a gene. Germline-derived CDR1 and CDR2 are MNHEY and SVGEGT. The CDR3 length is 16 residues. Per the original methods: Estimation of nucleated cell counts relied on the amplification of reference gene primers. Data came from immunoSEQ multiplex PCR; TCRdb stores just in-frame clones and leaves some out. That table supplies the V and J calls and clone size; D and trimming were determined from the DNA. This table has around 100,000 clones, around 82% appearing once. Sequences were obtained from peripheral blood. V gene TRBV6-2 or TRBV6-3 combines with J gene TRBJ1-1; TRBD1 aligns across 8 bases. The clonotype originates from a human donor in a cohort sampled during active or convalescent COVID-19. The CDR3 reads CASSSPSTGVRGEAFF. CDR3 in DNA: TGTGCCAGCAGTTCCCCATCGACAGGGGTCAGAGGTGAAGCTTTCTTT.